These 17 T cell receptor beta chains originate from one sample sequenced in a study of blood T cell repertoires in COVID-19. Assay: immunoSEQ multiplex PCR; the TCRdb copy retains only in-frame clones and omits some. Of over 200,000 clones in the sample, approximately 82% are singletons; the top ten hold roughly 2.7%. The sample taken for sequencing was peripheral blood. These receptors all stem from a woman in her 70s with active or convalescent COVID-19.

The chain recombines TRBV10-2 with TRBJ2-1, with 8 positions matching TRBD2. The CDR3 is made up of 13 amino acids. Germline CDR1 is WSHSY and CDR2 is SAAADI. The trim removed 8 bases at V and 7 bases at J, leaving 7 bases unmatched. Here the CDR3 reads CASLKAGENEQFF. In nucleotides, the CDR3 is TGCGCCAGCCTAAAAGCGGGAGAGAATGAGCAGTTCTTC.

The chain combines TRBV28 with TRBJ2-3, with 9 bases lining up with TRBD2. V shed 3 bases, J shed 8 bases, and the junction held 18 bases outside the gene matches. This CDR3 contains 18 residues. Germline V lookup: CDR1 MDHEN, CDR2 SYDVKM. CDR3 DNA sequence: TGTGCCAGCAGTTTGTATTCAGAGGCGGGAGGGTTACAGGCTACGCAGTATTTT. Protein: CASSLYSEAGGLQATQYF.

V is TRBV7-9 and J is TRBJ1-4, with D unresolved. Per the germline V gene, CDR1 is SEHNR and CDR2 is FQNEAQ (reference sequence). V dropped 0 bases and J dropped 4 bases, with 6 bases sitting between them. There are 14 residues in the CDR3. CDR3 protein: CASSLAGINEKLFF. The CDR3 DNA reads as TGTGCCAGCAGCTTAGCCGGGATTAATGAAAAACTGTTTTTT.

The V gene is TRBV28, the J gene TRBJ1-2; no reliable D call. The ends were cut back, 3 bases at V and 8 bases at J, with 10 bases in the middle. CDR1 and CDR2 (germline): MDHEN, SYDVKM. The CDR3 extends over 12 amino acids. The CDR3 spells CASSFGRFGYTF. DNA for the CDR3: TGTGCCAGCAGTTTCGGGAGATTCGGCTACACCTTC.

The chain employs TRBV6-1 and TRBJ2-1; 9 nucleotides line up with TRBD1. The CDR3 consists of 16 residues. Germline V gene data show CDR1 as MNHNS and CDR2 as SASEGT. The ends lost 4 bases at V and 5 bases at J; junction bases unmatched: 9. In DNA form, the CDR3 reads TGTGCCAGCAGTGGACTGCCGGGACAGGGAAACAATGAGCAGTTCTTC. It yields the protein CASSGLPGQGNNEQFF.

The chain carries TRBV20-1 and TRBJ2-7, with TRBD2 matching 10 bases. The germline V gene has CDR1 DFQATT and CDR2 SNEGSKA (reference sequence). V gave up 3 bases and J gave up 7 bases; unmatched junction bases: 12. There are 15 residues in the CDR3. The CDR3 nucleotides are TGCAGTGCTAGTGAGGTTGGGCTAGCGGGAGTGGAGCAGTACTTC. Translating it yields CSASEVGLAGVEQYF.

The chain links TRBV19 to TRBJ2-7; 8 bases map to TRBD1. V shed 4 bases, J shed 5 bases, and the junction held 7 bases outside the gene matches. Germline V gene sequence: CDR1 LNHDA, CDR2 SQIVND (reference sequence). The CDR3 has 14 amino acids. CDR3 in amino acids: CASSSGQGANEQYF. For the CDR3, the DNA is TGTGCCAGTAGTAGCGGTCAGGGGGCGAACGAGCAGTACTTC.

The V and J genes are TRBV7-8 and TRBJ2-6; D is unclear. Germline CDR1 is SGHVS and CDR2 is FQNEAQ. This CDR3 has 15 amino acids. V gave up 5 bases and J gave up 2 bases, with 10 bases separating them. DNA for the CDR3: TGTGCCAGCAGCCCCGGAGTAGCTGGGGCCAACGTCCTGACTTTC. It translates to CASSPGVAGANVLTF.

A few counts support this clone. The gene calls are TRBV7-9 and TRBJ1-2; D might be TRBD1 (5 bases). V shed 5 bases and J shed 2 bases, with 15 bases lying between them. Germline assignment: CDR1 SEHNR and CDR2 FQNEAQ (reference sequence). The CDR3 runs to 15 residues. The CDR3 sequence is CASSASGRGNYGYTF. The CDR3 nucleotides read TGTGCCAGCAGCGCGAGTGGGAGGGGCAACTATGGCTACACCTTC.

DNA for the CDR3: TGTGCCAGCAGCTCTAGGAGCTCCCAAGAGACCCAGTACTTC. Its translation: CASSSRSSQETQYF. The chain combines TRBV5-6 with TRBJ2-5; D is unresolved. The CDR3 length is 14 residues. The ends were cut back, 3 bases at V and 1 base at J, with 10 bases in the middle. Germline-derived CDR1 and CDR2 are SGHDT and YYEEEE.

J is TRBJ2-5 and V is TRBV9; D is uncertain. V was clipped by 0 bases and J by 2 bases, with 11 bases between them. Looked up from germline, CDR1 is SGDLS and CDR2 is YYNGEE. CDR3 length: 15 amino acids. The CDR3 DNA is TGTGCCAGCAGCGTAGGAGCGCCATGGCAAGAGACCCAGTACTTC. This sequence encodes CASSVGAPWQETQYF.

The chain couples TRBV3-1 (or the pseudogene TRBV3-2) to TRBJ1-5; possibly TRBD1 for D (6 bases). Trimming took 5 bases from V and 3 from J, leaving 11 bases between them. Germline V CDR1 and CDR2: LGHDT, YNNKEL (reference sequence). This CDR3 contains 14 residues. CDR3 bases: TGTGCCAGCAGCGGTGGACAGTTCAATCAGCCCCAGCATTTT. This codes for CASSGGQFNQPQHF.

This chain joins TRBV15 and TRBJ2-1; TRBD2 matches at 10 bases. Germline CDR1 reads LNHNV; CDR2 reads YYDKDF (reference sequence). V lost 0 bases, J lost 8 bases, and 7 bases stayed unmatched. The CDR3 spans 16 residues. CDR3 protein: CATSRDHSGRGDEQFF. Written as DNA, the CDR3 is TGTGCCACCAGCAGAGATCACAGCGGGAGGGGGGATGAGCAGTTCTTC.

The rearrangement joins TRBV6-6 to TRBJ2-1, with a possible D match to TRBD2 (6 bases). Trimming pared 7 bases from V and 5 bases from J, leaving 21 bases between. The CDR3 contains 16 residues. Per the germline V gene, CDR1 is MNHNY and CDR2 is SVGAGI (reference sequence). In DNA, the CDR3 is TGTGCCAGCAAGTACACAGCGGGCGAAAGGGACAATGAGCAGTTCTTC. This codes for CASKYTAGERDNEQFF.

This clone showed up just a few times. The chain has TRBV4-1 and TRBJ1-5; 12 bases agree with TRBD1. The V and J ends lost 4 bases and 7 bases, in that order; junction bases with no gene match: 5. The CDR3 totals 15 residues. Per the germline V gene, CDR1 is MGHRA and CDR2 is YSYEKL. Here the CDR3 reads CASSRDRGREQPQHF. The CDR3 DNA follows: TGCGCCAGCAGCCGGGACAGGGGGCGAGAGCAGCCCCAGCATTTT.

This chain connects TRBV19 to TRBJ1-3; D may be TRBD1 (5 bases). Germline lookup yields CDR1 LNHDA and CDR2 SQIVND (reference sequence). CDR3 length: 15 residues. Trimming shortened V by 9 bases and J by 7 bases, and 22 bases separated the two germline ends. This CDR3 reads CASNHRQMLDNTIYF. The CDR3 DNA reads TGTGCCAGCAATCACCGACAGATGCTGGATAACACCATATATTTT.

V and J are TRBV25-1 and TRBJ2-2; TRBD2 matches at 7 bases. Germline V lookup: CDR1 MGHDK, CDR2 SYGVNS. The CDR3 covers 15 residues. V lost 8 bases to trimming and J lost 0 bases; unmatched junction nucleotides: 6. For the CDR3, the DNA is TGTGCCAGCGGGGGGGACCATTCGAACACCGGGGAGCTGTTTTTT. Translated: CASGGDHSNTGELFF. Combining the CDR3 with reference TRBV25-1 and TRBJ2-2 gives the whole variable domain EADIYQTPRYLVIGTGKKITLECSQTMGHDKMYWYQQDPGMELHLIHYSYGVNSTEKGDLSSESTVSRIRTEHFPLTLESARPSHTSQYLCASGGDHSNTGELFFGEGSRLTVL.